The 21 T cell receptor beta chains below all came from one sample that was sequenced in a study of cytomegalovirus exposure and HLA in healthy donors. PCR was performed using 60 Vbeta and 13 Jbeta primers. The protocol was immunoSEQ multiplex PCR, while the TCRdb copy is restricted to in-frame clones and leaves out a portion. Here the sample table reports around 120,000 clones. Source material: PBMCs. These receptors all stem from a man aged 50 or older in good health and CMV-seronegative.

J is TRBJ2-7 and V is TRBV7-8; unclear D gene. CDR1 is SGHVS, CDR2 FQNEAQ, per germline. The CDR3 is 15 amino acids. V was pared by 1 base and J by 0 bases, with 10 bases between. The CDR3 coding sequence is TGTGCCAGCAGCTTAGTCGGCGGCCCCTCCTACGAGCAGTACTTC. Translated: CASSLVGGPSYEQYF.

The chain has TRBV29-1 and TRBJ1-4; TRBD1 matches 11 bases. Germline V lookup: CDR1 SQVTM, CDR2 ANQGSEA. V lost 7 bases to trimming and J lost 7 bases; unmatched junction nucleotides: 5. The CDR3 extends over 13 amino acids. The CDR3 DNA follows: TGCAGCGCCTCTGGACAGGGGGCTGAAAAACTGTTTTTT. It encodes CSASGQGAEKLFF.

Note on this clone: A junction boundary mismatches the germline segment, possibly from a read error. The chain is built from TRBV30 and TRBJ1-6, with D possibly matching TRBD1 (5 bases). CDR1 is GTSNPN and CDR2 is SVGIG in the germline V gene (reference sequence). The CDR3 runs 19 residues. The CDR3 region has the DNA TGTGCCCGGAGTGGCGGTGGACACTTGGTATACTCCTATAATTCACCCCTCCACTTT. Protein product: CARSGGGHLVYSYNSPLHF.

The gene calls are TRBV5-4 and TRBJ1-1; TRBD1 might be the D (5 bases). This CDR3 is built from 14 residues. The V and J ends lost 0 bases and 3 bases respectively, with 9 bases between them. Looked up from germline, CDR1 is SGHNT and CDR2 is YYREEE (reference sequence). Written as DNA, the CDR3 is TGTGCCAGCAGCTTGGAGGCCAGGGACACTGAAGCTTTCTTT. Its protein is CASSLEARDTEAFF.

J is TRBJ1-1 and V is TRBV4-2; D is undetermined. Trimming cost V 0 bases and J 4 bases, with 15 bases left between them. This CDR3 has 16 residues. From germline, CDR1 is LGHNA and CDR2 YNFKEQ. DNA of the CDR3: TGTGCCAGCAGCCAAGATGCCGGGTTAGGAGGCACTGAAGCTTTCTTT. Translating it yields CASSQDAGLGGTEAFF.

The J gene is TRBJ2-2, the V gene TRBV6-5; maybe TRBD1 (5 bases). Germline V lookup: CDR1 MNHEY, CDR2 SVGAGI. This CDR3 contains 15 residues. The V end was cut by 6 bases, the J end by 0 bases, with 11 bases between. CDR3 sequence: CASRTDLPNTGELFF. In DNA form, the CDR3 reads TGTGCCAGCAGGACAGATCTTCCGAACACCGGGGAGCTGTTTTTT.

This chain uses TRBV2 with TRBJ2-2; D remains unclear. The CDR3 is 10 amino acids. The germline CDR1 and CDR2 sequences are SNHLY and FYNNEI. Trimming left V 6 bases short and J 8 bases short, with 4 bases between. CDR3 sequence: CASREGELFF. The CDR3 coding sequence is TGTGCCAGCAGGGAGGGGGAGCTGTTTTTT.

The rearrangement joins TRBV5-1 to TRBJ1-3, with D possibly being TRBD1 (5 bases). Trimming pared 1 base from V and 0 bases from J, leaving 11 bases between. Germline assignment: CDR1 SGHRS and CDR2 YFSETQ. The CDR3 runs to 16 residues. CDR3 nucleotides: TGCGCCAGCAGCTTGTTACAGGTCAACTCTGGAAACACCATATATTTT. It translates to CASSLLQVNSGNTIYF. The whole variable domain, filled in from reference TRBV5-1 and TRBJ1-3, reads KAGVTQTPRYLIKTRGQQVTLSCSPISGHRSVSWYQQTPGQGLQFLFEYFSETQRNKGNFPGRFSGRQFSNSRSEMNVSTLELGDSALYLCASSLLQVNSGNTIYFGEGSWLTVV.

This sequence joins TRBV30 and TRBJ2-5; no reliable D call. Gene TRBJ2-7 matches the end of the DNA better, so the J call may be wrong. The CDR3 extends over 11 amino acids. The V gene's germline CDR1 is GTSNPN and CDR2 SVGIG (reference sequence). CDR3: CAWSVNYEQYF. In DNA, the CDR3 is TGTGCCTGGAGTGTAAACTACGAGCAGTACTTC.

The chain uses TRBV7-2 and TRBJ2-6; 13 bases are shared with TRBD2. Germline trimming cut 5 bases from V and 4 bases from J; bases unmatched to any gene: 8. The germline V gene has CDR1 SGHTA and CDR2 FQGNSA. CDR3 length equals 18 residues. DNA of the CDR3: TGTGCCAGCAGCGAAACTAGCGGGGGGGCTCCAGGGGCCAACGTCCTGACTTTC. It yields the protein CASSETSGGAPGANVLTF.

V gene TRBV18 combines with J gene TRBJ2-1, with unresolved D. V lost 3 bases, J lost 2 bases, and 11 bases lay in between. This CDR3 has 15 residues. The germline CDR1 and CDR2 sequences are KGHSH and LQKENI. The CDR3 nucleotides read TGTGCCAGCTCACCTTTGGCTGATCCCTACAATGAGCAGTTCTTC. Translating gives CASSPLADPYNEQFF.

The chain carries TRBV7-9 and TRBJ2-1; TRBD2 matches 10 bases. J gave up 4 bases and V 5 bases, and 5 bases lay outside the gene matches. The CDR3 has 15 amino acids. The germline CDR1 and CDR2 sequences are SEHNR and FQNEAQ (reference sequence). CDR3 region: CASSARTSGYNEQFF. The CDR3 DNA reads as TGTGCCAGCAGCGCAAGGACTAGCGGATACAATGAGCAGTTCTTC. The full variable domain, in which reference TRBV7-9 and TRBJ2-1 provide the parts outside the CDR3, is DTGVSQNPRHKITKRGQNVTFRCDPISEHNRLYWYRQTLGQGPEFLTYFQNEAQLEKSRLLSDRFSAERPKGSFSTLEIQRTEQGDSAMYLCASSARTSGYNEQFFGPGTRLTVL.

This chain uses TRBV28 with TRBJ2-3; D is uncertain. Germline V gives CDR1 MDHEN, CDR2 SYDVKM. Trimming took off 6 bases at V and 0 bases at J, with 10 bases between the two ends. The CDR3 runs 14 residues. The CDR3 spells CASRFMRSTDTQYF. The DNA of the CDR3 is TGTGCCAGCAGATTCATGCGCAGCACAGATACGCAGTATTTT.

The chain has TRBV29-1 and TRBJ2-1; TRBD2 is a possible D gene (6 bases). CDR1 is SQVTM, CDR2 ANQGSEA, per germline. This CDR3 is 13 amino acids long. V lost 7 bases to trimming and J lost 8 bases, with 18 bases between them. CDR3: CSGGTSVGYEQFF. The CDR3 bases are TGCAGCGGCGGGACGTCTGTGGGGTATGAGCAGTTCTTC.

The chain employs TRBV19 and TRBJ2-7, with 8 bases lining up with TRBD1. The junction had 5 bases not matched to a gene; V was cut back by 4 bases and J by 3 bases. The germline CDR1 and CDR2 sequences are LNHDA and SQIVND (reference sequence). This CDR3 is built from 14 residues. In nucleotides, the CDR3 is TGTGCCAGTAGTACCACAGGGGGAGGCTACGAGCAGTACTTC. Its translation: CASSTTGGGYEQYF.

This chain connects TRBV18 to TRBJ2-1; 7 bases align to TRBD1. Germline lookup yields CDR1 KGHSH and CDR2 LQKENI. Losses at the gene ends were 4 bases for V and 5 bases for J; bases not matched to a gene: 2. CDR3 size: 13 residues. The CDR3 is CASSRDRHNEQFF. DNA for the CDR3: TGTGCCAGCTCACGGGACAGACACAATGAGCAGTTCTTC.

V usage is TRBV7-2 and J usage is TRBJ1-1; unclear D gene. The CDR3 runs 13 residues. Trimming left V 4 bases short and J 4 bases short, with 10 bases between. The V gene's germline CDR1 is SGHTA and CDR2 FQGNSA. The CDR3 nucleotides are TGTGCCAGCAGCTCGGAGGGAAGCACTGAAGCTTTCTTT. Amino acid sequence: CASSSEGSTEAFF.

The chain couples TRBV11-2 to TRBJ2-5; perhaps TRBD2 as D (5 bases). Trimming shortened V by 5 bases and J by 5 bases, and 18 bases separated the two germline ends. CDR3 length equals 15 residues. Germline values: CDR1 SGHAT, CDR2 FQNNGV. The DNA of the CDR3 is TGTGCCAGCAGCCCATCCGGGAAAGAAGGCGAGACCCAGTACTTC. Its translation is CASSPSGKEGETQYF. The whole variable domain, filled in from reference TRBV11-2 and TRBJ2-5, reads EAGVAQSPRYKIIEKRQSVAFWCNPISGHATLYWYQQILGQGPKLLIQFQNNGVVDDSQLPKDRFSAERLKGVDSTLKIQPAKLEDSAVYLCASSPSGKEGETQYFGPGTRLLVL.

J is TRBJ2-7 and V is TRBV9; D ambiguous. The length of the CDR3 is 14 residues. Trimming left V 0 bases short and J 2 bases short, with 9 bases between. CDR1 is SGDLS and CDR2 is YYNGEE in the germline V gene. CDR3 DNA sequence: TGTGCCAGCAGCGTAGCAGCAGCGACCTACGAGCAGTACTTC. Translated: CASSVAAATYEQYF.

V is TRBV7-2 and J is TRBJ2-7; D might be TRBD2 (5 bases). Looked up from germline, CDR1 is SGHTA and CDR2 is FQGNSA. The CDR3 extends over 16 amino acids. V gave up 1 base and J gave up 0 bases, with 13 bases separating them. The CDR3 spells CASSLGWERPSYEQYF. In nucleotides, the CDR3 is TGTGCCAGCAGCTTAGGGTGGGAGCGCCCCTCCTACGAGCAGTACTTC.

The V gene is TRBV5-1, the J gene TRBJ1-6; D is undetermined. Germline V gene data show CDR1 as SGHRS and CDR2 as YFSETQ. This CDR3 contains 18 residues. Between the trimmed V and J ends, which lost 0 bases and 4 bases, there was a span of 17 bases. CDR3 region: CASSLGERRGLYNSPLHF. As DNA, the CDR3 is TGCGCCAGCAGCTTGGGAGAGAGACGAGGGCTTTATAATTCACCCCTCCACTTT. The entire variable domain, with the rest obtained from reference TRBV5-1 and TRBJ1-6, is as follows: KAGVTQTPRYLIKTRGQQVTLSCSPISGHRSVSWYQQTPGQGLQFLFEYFSETQRNKGNFPGRFSGRQFSNSRSEMNVSTLELGDSALYLCASSLGERRGLYNSPLHFGNGTRLTVT.